What follows describes a single T cell receptor (beta chain). Profiled with immunoSEQ multiplex PCR; TCRdb holds only in-frame clones, not every one. The table lists approximately 210,000 clones, 90% to 95% of them singletons, with approximately 1.8% in the top ten. The data stem from a study of control samples from healthy donors and cancer patients. Germline CDR1 SNHLY, CDR2 FYNNEI. This CDR3 is 15 amino acids long. Trimming took 6 bases from V and 6 from J, leaving 18 bases between them. This sequence was found in a man in his thirties or forties in good health. Specimen: blood. The chain carries TRBV2 and TRBJ1-5; D may be TRBD1 (6 bases). Here the CDR3 reads CASSDQGPPGQPQHF. The CDR3 coding sequence is TGTGCCAGCAGCGATCAGGGGCCGCCGGGTCAGCCCCAGCATTTT.